This T cell receptor delta chain originates from a study of γδ T cells in repeated Plasmodium falciparum infection. The overall study: Donors were malaria-exposed Malian children or age- and gender-matched Australian children.

Vgamma9/Vdelta2+ and Vdelta2-negative gammadelta T cells were flow-sorted from PBMC for bulk sequencing. TCRdb redid clone calling on the multiplex PCR reads using CATT. The sample has about 89,000 delta-chain clones, roughly 1.4% seen once. The CDR3 is made up of 14 amino acids. Germline-derived CDR1 and CDR2 are TSWWSYY and QGS. The ends were cut back, 1 base at V and 8 bases at J, with 14 bases in the middle. This clone came up many times. One base separates it from a far larger clone, so it is likely a read error. The sample contains more than one DNA sequence encoding this CDR3. Sequenced sample: gamma-delta T cells from blood. The TCR comes from a pool of human donors (malaria-infected and uninfected, not separated). V and J are TRDV1 and TRDJ1, with D unresolved. CDR3 sequence: CALGEPDPLLKLIF. For the CDR3, the DNA is TGTGCTCTTGGGGAACCGGATCCGTTGCTGAAACTCATCTTT.